Presented here are 11 T cell receptor beta chains from one specimen sequenced in a study of regulatory T cells in long-lasting Graves disease (dated by TCRdb to 2020 to 2023). Per the publication, the time point label means: newly diagnosed GD, antithyroid drugs for less than 3 months. For both TCR sequencing and RNA sequencing, RNA was extracted from PBMCs in TRIzol. Library preparation used multiplex PCR. TCRdb shows the sequencer as Illumina HiSeq 4000. iRepertoire HTBI primers and Arm-PCR amplification of CDR3 regions were used to construct TCR beta libraries. The public sequencing data were trimmed at Q25 with fastp and processed into clonotypes with MiXCR by TCRdb, which kept only in-frame beta chains. CDR3 protein duplicates are merged, each entry listing the most common genes and DNA. This sample has around 460,000 distinct CDR3 sequences in its table, and 12% to 15% of those were observed once. Jointly, the top ten make up roughly 15% of the sample.

The same data also contributed to another study, on T cells in Graves' hyperthyroidism and ophthalmopathy.

Sequencing was performed on peripheral blood mononuclear cells (PBMCs), taken at new diagnosis, from a patient treated with antithyroid drugs. The receptors shown here come from a woman aged 50 to 65 with Graves disease. Donor details come from another sample of the same person, matched by shared clones.

On this clonotype itself: The likely explanation is a read error, given a far larger clone one base away. J is TRBJ2-1 and V is TRBV3-1, with D maybe TRBD2 (6 bases). The J call may be wrong; the DNA end is better matched by TRBJ2-5. The CDR3 length is 14 residues. The germline CDR1 and CDR2 sequences are LGHDT and YNNKEL (reference sequence). CDR3 sequence (DNA): TGTGCCAGCAGCCAATCGGAACTAGCAAGGACCCAGTACTTC. Residues: CASSQSELARTQYF.

This clonotype came up a few times. The chain joins TRBV28 to TRBJ2-2, with TRBD1 matching 10 bases. Germline-derived CDR1 and CDR2 are MDHEN and SYDVKM. This CDR3 comprises 15 residues. V shed 4 bases, J shed 8 bases, and the junction held 7 bases outside the gene matches. The CDR3 region is CASSSGTGARGELFF. CDR3 sequence (DNA): TGTGCCAGCAGTTCCGGGACAGGGGCAAGGGGGGAGCTGTTTTTT.

This clonotype has a handful of counts. The V and J genes are TRBV9 and TRBJ1-3; 7 positions match TRBD1. The CDR3 spans 14 residues. Germline CDR1 reads SGDLS; CDR2 reads YYNGEE. With V trimmed by 0 bases and J by 4 bases, 1 base remained unmatched. CDR3 nucleotide sequence: TGTGCCAGCAGCGTAGGGGGACAGGGAAACACCATATATTTT. Its protein is CASSVGGQGNTIYF.

This clonotype appeared many times. The CDR3 protein is CATSTGVMGLAYEQYF. CDR3 sequence (DNA): TGTGCCACCTCGACAGGGGTAATGGGACTAGCGTACGAGCAGTACTTC. The chain combines TRBV5-4 with TRBJ2-7; TRBD2 aligns across 10 bases. Germline CDR1 reads SGHNT; CDR2 reads YYREEE (reference sequence). Trimming cost V 9 bases and J 4 bases; bases outside gene matches: 16. This CDR3 has 16 amino acids.

Notes on this clonotype: One end of the junction is discordant with germline, which a read error may explain. This chain joins TRBV18 and TRBJ1-4, with TRBD1 as a possible D gene (6 bases). Germline lookup yields CDR1 KGHSH and CDR2 LQKENI. CDR3 size: 15 residues. This chain's CDR3 is CASPPPAGASEKLFF. CDR3 DNA: TGTGCCAGCCCACCACCGGCAGGGGCTAGTGAAAAACTGTTTTTT.

The chain links TRBV24-1 to TRBJ2-1, with 11 bases aligning to TRBD1. Per the germline V gene, CDR1 is KGHDR and CDR2 is SFDVKD. V lost 9 bases, J lost 6 bases, and 0 bases stayed unmatched. This CDR3 region has 12 residues. The CDR3 DNA reads as TGTGCCACCGGGACAGGGGGCAATGAGCAGTTCTTC. Its protein is CATGTGGNEQFF.

In this sample, this clonotype turned up a few times. The chain joins TRBV4-1 to TRBJ2-2; TRBD1 agrees at 11 bases. The CDR3 runs 15 residues. Germline loops: CDR1 MGHRA, CDR2 YSYEKL. The V gene end was trimmed by 3 bases and the J gene end by 4 bases; junction bases not matched to a gene: 1. CDR3 amino acids: CASSQGQGVTGELFF. For the CDR3, the DNA is TGCGCCAGCAGCCAGGGACAGGGGGTCACCGGGGAGCTGTTTTTT.

This clonotype was picked up many times. The rearrangement uses TRBV5-1 and TRBJ2-7, with D perhaps TRBD1 (6 bases). CDR3 length: 15 amino acids. V was clipped by 0 bases and J by 0 bases, with 10 bases between them. Germline assignment: CDR1 SGHRS and CDR2 YFSETQ. The CDR3 region is CASSLGDTNSYEQYF. The CDR3 DNA reads as TGCGCCAGCAGCTTGGGGGACACAAACTCCTACGAGCAGTACTTC.

Concerning this clonotype: At one end the junction does not follow the germline gene, possibly because of a read error. The rearrangement links TRBV5-5 to TRBJ1-5, with TRBD1 identical over 8 bases. From germline, CDR1 is SGHKS and CDR2 YYEKEE (reference sequence). The CDR3 is made up of 14 amino acids. CDR3 protein: CASSFTGGNQPQHF. The DNA for the CDR3 is TGCGCCAGCAGCTTTACAGGGGGGAATCAGCCCCAGCATTTT.

This clonotype appeared many times. The gene calls are TRBV28 and TRBJ2-1; D is undetermined. Deletions cut 4 bases from V and 10 bases from J, with 17 bases between. The CDR3 runs 14 residues. Germline loops: CDR1 MDHEN, CDR2 SYDVKM. Here the CDR3 DNA reads TGTGCCAGCAGTTCTACGACCCCCCAAGGAGAGCAGTTCTTC. It specifies CASSSTTPQGEQFF.

This clonotype was recorded at least ten times. V usage is TRBV7-2 and J usage is TRBJ2-1; no firm D call. V lost 1 base and J lost 4, with 14 bases in between. The CDR3 contains 16 residues. Per the germline V gene, CDR1 is SGHTA and CDR2 is FQGNSA. The CDR3, as DNA: TGTGCCAGCAGCTTAGGTTGGCGGAGACATTACAATGAGCAGTTCTTC. Translating gives CASSLGWRRHYNEQFF.